This TCR beta chain emerged from a study of T cell repertoires in ileal Crohn's disease. Broader study findings: Sorted CD8 T cells held more high-frequency clones than CD4.

A note on this clone: Its antigen is not identified.

Libraries were prepared by immunoSEQ multiplex PCR; TCRdb keeps only in-frame clonotypes and omits some of them. The sample has approximately 8,800 clones, 90% to 97% seen once. CDR1 is MDHEN and CDR2 is SYDVKM in the germline V gene. The CDR3 extends over 15 amino acids. Trimming took 2 bases from V and 10 from J; bases not matched to a gene: 11. This receptor was taken from an adult with Crohn's disease. This sequence joins TRBV28 and TRBJ2-5; 9 nucleotides line up with TRBD1. Sequenced sample: ileal tissue. The CDR3: CASSLTVGQGRDQYF. CDR3 coding DNA: TGTGCCAGCAGTTTAACAGTGGGACAGGGACGCGACCAGTACTTC.